This T cell receptor (beta chain) was recorded in a study of regulatory T cells in long-lasting Graves disease. Assembly of TCR beta libraries relied on iRepertoire HTBI primers together with Arm-PCR of CDR3 regions. TCRdb recomputed calls from the multiplex PCR reads with MiXCR, one row per CDR3 protein. The top ten clones hold 18% of a sample with approximately 360,000 distinct CDR3 sequences, around 11% of them seen once. Described time point: newly diagnosed GD, antithyroid drugs for less than 3 months. PBMC RNA served as the TCR library source. This clonotype showed up many times. Germline V gene sequence: CDR1 SGHAT, CDR2 FQNNGV. V gave up 0 bases and J gave up 3 bases, with 11 bases separating them. This CDR3 has 15 amino acids. These sequences were also reported in another study, on T cells in Graves' hyperthyroidism and ophthalmopathy. That publication notes: The study used the HTBI primer set for a first-round RT-PCR of the TCR CDR3. In the analysis, a 13 V-J model separated ophthalmopathy from stable hyperthyroidism.

The receptor was derived from a woman aged 18 to 35 with Graves disease. The source material was peripheral blood mononuclear cells (PBMCs), sampled at new diagnosis, from a patient treated with antithyroid drugs. The chain combines TRBV11-2 with TRBJ1-1, with D unresolved. The CDR3: CASSLDSREDTEAFF. The CDR3 DNA reads TGTGCCAGCAGCTTAGATTCTAGGGAAGACACTGAAGCTTTCTTT.